This record looks at one T cell receptor (beta chain) sequence and its context. Its specificity is not known. The method was immunoSEQ multiplex PCR; TCRdb's version includes in-frame clones alone and lacks a portion of them. This table has 110,000 to 150,000 clones, 94% appearing once. This sample stems from a study of cytomegalovirus exposure and HLA in healthy donors. Looked up from germline, CDR1 is SGHDT and CDR2 is YYEEEE. Trimming cost V 4 bases and J 2 bases; bases outside gene matches: 5. This CDR3 spans 14 amino acids. The donors were part of the approximately 130-subject validation cohort, which stood apart from the approximately 640-subject first cohort. Regarding the study as a whole: Cytomegalovirus status was reportedly diagnosed by the classifier with high sensitivity and specificity. A subsequent analysis found that TCR clusters from the first cohort also tended to co-occur in the roughly 120 validation repertoires, with about 93% of cluster scores above 0.

Sequenced sample: PBMCs. This clonotype originated in a man between 18 and 29 years old in good health and CMV-seropositive. The genes are TRBV5-6 and TRBJ1-2; TRBD1 matches at 7 bases. As DNA, the CDR3 is TGTGCCAGCAGCAGAGAGACAGGGAACTATGGCTACACCTTC. It translates to CASSRETGNYGYTF.